This is a list of T cell receptor beta chains from one sample in a study of Graves' ophthalmopathy and Graves' hyperthyroidism. TCRdb passed the multiplex PCR reads through MiXCR, listing each CDR3 protein once. The sample lists 600,000 to 700,000 distinct CDR3 sequences, roughly two fifths occurring once. The sample consisted of peripheral blood. All receptors derive from an adult man with Graves' ophthalmopathy. Both conserved end residues are part of each CDR3. D genes are given only for firm matches. Rows may omit the clone size; those that give it use once, few, many or a size class.

j_call | d_call | clone_size | v_call | cdr3_nt | cdr3_aa
TRBJ2-7 | TRBD2 | many | TRBV2 | TGTGCCAGCAGTTGGACTAGCGGGGCCTACGAGCAGTACTTC | CASSWTSGAYEQYF
TRBJ2-2 | TRBD2 | - | TRBV5-1 | TGCGCCAGCAGCTTAACTAGCGGGAGGGACACCGGGGAGCTGTTTTTT | CASSLTSGRDTGELFF
TRBJ2-7 | - | - | TRBV7-2 | TGTGCCAGCAGCTTGGTGAGCCGGGCTCCTCCGTCCGACGAGCAGTACTTC | CASSLVSRAPPSDEQYF
TRBJ2-6 | - | many | TRBV12-3/TRBV12-4 | TGTGCCAGCAGTTCAGGAAATTCTGGGGCCAACGTCCTGACTTTC | CASSSGNSGANVLTF
TRBJ2-5 | TRBD2 | once | TRBV29-1 | TGCAGCTTGGGACTAGCGGTAAAAGAGACCCAGTACTTC | CSLGLAVKETQYF
TRBJ2-5 | TRBD1 | - | TRBV5-4 | TGTGCCAGCAGCTTAAGTATCCTCTCCAGGGGGCCACAGTACTTC | CASSLSILSRGPQYF
TRBJ1-6 | - | - | TRBV2 | TGTGCCAGCAGTGAAAGAGGGGGAGTGGATAATTCACCCCTCCACTTT | CASSERGGVDNSPLHF
TRBJ1-2 | - | few | TRBV7-3 | TGTGCCAGCAGCTTGTCCGGGGGCACTAACTATGGCTACACCTTC | CASSLSGGTNYGYTF
TRBJ1-4 | - | many | TRBV2 | TGTGCCAGCACCCGGACGGGGGATAATGAAAAACTGTTTTTT | CASTRTGDNEKLFF
TRBJ1-1 | - | - | TRBV3-1 | TGTGCCAGCAGCCAAAGGCCAGTATCGACTGAAGCTTTCTTT | CASSQRPVSTEAFF
TRBJ1-2 | - | once | TRBV10-3 | TGTGCTAGAGTACACTATGGCTACACCTTC | CARVHYGYTF
TRBJ1-4 | TRBD1 | - | TRBV15 | TGTGCCACCAGCAGCCGGGACAGGGGGGCGAACACTGAAAAACTGTTTTTT | CATSSRDRGANTEKLFF
TRBJ1-2 | - | - | TRBV14 | TGTGCCAGCAGAGGACTGGAGACTAACTATGGCTACACCTTC | CASRGLETNYGYTF
TRBJ1-2 | TRBD1 | few | TRBV6-5 | TGTGCCAGCAGTTACTCGATACAGGGGAACTATGGCTACACCTTC | CASSYSIQGNYGYTF
TRBJ1-4 | - | - | TRBV24-1 | TGTGCCACCAGTGATTTGATTGCGGATAGGGAGAAAGAAAAACTGTTTTTT | CATSDLIADREKEKLFF
TRBJ1-5 | - | - | TRBV10-3 | TGTGCCATCAGTGGGAACAACAGGGTCCAGCATTTT | CAISGNNRVQHF
TRBJ1-5 | - | many | TRBV9 | TGTGCCAGCAGCGTAGATGGGGGTAATCAGCCCCAGCATTTT | CASSVDGGNQPQHF
TRBJ2-6 | TRBD1 | - | TRBV29-1 | TGCAGCGTAGGGGGCGCAAAGTCTGGGGCCAACGTCCTGACTTTC | CSVGGAKSGANVLTF
TRBJ1-5 | - | - | TRBV10-3 | TGTGCCATCACAGGGTCTCGTCAGCCCCAGCATTTT | CAITGSRQPQHF
TRBJ2-2 | - | many | TRBV29-1 | TGCAGCGTTGCAGTCTACAACACCGGGGAGCTGTTTTTT | CSVAVYNTGELFF
TRBJ2-5 | - | - | TRBV25-1 | TGTGCCAGCGGGGGGCGCGATAGGGTAGTGGGACAGACCCAGTACTTC | CASGGRDRVVGQTQYF
TRBJ2-2 | - | - | TRBV19 | TGTGCCAGTAGTATACCTTACACCGGGGAGCTGTTTTTT | CASSIPYTGELFF
TRBJ1-2 | TRBD1 | once | TRBV15 | TGTGCCACCAGCGCGGGACAGTTCAATGGCTACACCTTC | CATSAGQFNGYTF
TRBJ2-5 | TRBD1 | many | TRBV3-1 | TGTGCCAGCAGCCAAGGGACAGGGAGTCAAGAGACCCAGTACTTC | CASSQGTGSQETQYF
TRBJ2-2 | - | - | TRBV6-5 | TGTGCCAGCAGTTACGGGGCGACCGGGGAGCGGTTTTTT | CASSYGATGERFF
TRBJ2-5 | TRBD2 | - | TRBV12-3/TRBV12-4 | TGTGCCAGCAGTTTAACTCTTCTAGCGGGGGGGCCCGTGAAGACCCAGTACTTC | CASSLTLLAGGPVKTQYF
TRBJ1-2 | - | many | TRBV5-5 | TGTGCCAGCAGACCTCATCGGAACTATGGCTACACCTTC | CASRPHRNYGYTF
TRBJ1-2 | TRBD1 | many | TRBV7-2 | TGTGCCAGCAGCTTAGCTACAGGGACAGGGACATATGGCTACACCTTC | CASSLATGTGTYGYTF
TRBJ1-5 | - | - | TRBV10-2 | TGTGCCAGCACCTCCTGGGAGACCTCGCTTAGCAATCAGCCCCAGCATTTT | CASTSWETSLSNQPQHF
TRBJ1-3 | - | - | TRBV11-2 | TGTGCCAGCAGCTTAGTGACCCGGGACCCGGGAGGCGGAAACACCATATATTTT | CASSLVTRDPGGGNTIYF
TRBJ1-2 | TRBD1 | once | TRBV25-1 | TGTGCTAGAGACGGGACAGGGGGCGGCTACACCTTC | CARDGTGGGYTF